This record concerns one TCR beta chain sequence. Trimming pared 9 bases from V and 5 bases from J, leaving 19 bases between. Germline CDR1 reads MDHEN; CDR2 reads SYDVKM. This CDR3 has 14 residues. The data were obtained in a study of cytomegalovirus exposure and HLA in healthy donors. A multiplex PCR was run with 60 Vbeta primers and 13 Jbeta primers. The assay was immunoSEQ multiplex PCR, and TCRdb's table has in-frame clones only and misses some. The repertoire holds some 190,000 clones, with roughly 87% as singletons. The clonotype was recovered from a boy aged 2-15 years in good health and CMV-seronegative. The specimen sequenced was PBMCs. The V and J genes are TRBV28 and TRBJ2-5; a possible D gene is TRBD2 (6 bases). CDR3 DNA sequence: TGTGCCAGTGGGGGGTGGGGTCGGTCGGAGACCCAGTACTTC. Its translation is CASGGWGRSETQYF. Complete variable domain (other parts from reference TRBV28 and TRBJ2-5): DVKVTQSSRYLVKRTGEKVFLECVQDMDHENMFWYRQDPGLGLRLIYFSYDVKMKEKGDIPEGYSVSREKKERFSLILESASTNQTSMYLCASGGWGRSETQYFGPGTRLLVL.